The 21 T cell receptor beta chains reported below all come from one sample, sequenced in a study of blood T cell repertoires in COVID-19. Method: immunoSEQ multiplex PCR; TCRdb's copy keeps in-frame clones and lacks some. The table lists about 250,000 clones, about nine tenths of them singletons. The specimen was PBMCs or T cells enriched from blood (not recorded which). The receptors were gathered from a woman aged 18-29 years who had recovered from COVID-19.

The chain recombines TRBV27 with TRBJ2-1; TRBD2 agrees at 7 bases. This CDR3 contains 11 residues. J lost 7 bases, V lost 7 bases, and 1 base had no gene match. The germline CDR1 and CDR2 sequences are MNHEY and SMNVEV (reference sequence). CDR3 in amino acids: CASTGRNEQFF. DNA for the CDR3: TGTGCCAGCACCGGGAGGAATGAGCAGTTCTTC.

The chain has TRBV29-1 and TRBJ1-1; tentatively, D is TRBD1 (6 bases). V lost 6 bases to trimming and J lost 1 base, with 12 bases between them. The CDR3 is 13 residues long. Germline CDR1 reads SQVTM; CDR2 reads ANQGSEA. DNA of the CDR3: TGCAGCGTCCCGACAGGACAGAACACTGAAGCTTTCTTT. Translating gives CSVPTGQNTEAFF.

V and J are TRBV2 and TRBJ1-6; D unresolved. Germline CDR1 reads SNHLY; CDR2 reads FYNNEI. The CDR3 runs to 14 residues. V dropped 4 bases and J dropped 7 bases, with 11 bases sitting between them. CDR3 sequence: CASSGRTGNSPLHF. Here the CDR3 DNA reads TGTGCCAGCAGTGGTCGGACGGGGAATTCACCCCTCCACTTT.

The V and J genes are TRBV2 and TRBJ2-5; a possible D gene is TRBD2 (6 bases). The CDR3 runs 11 residues. The V end lost 5 bases, the J end lost 13 bases, and 14 bases lay between the germline ends. Germline loops: CDR1 SNHLY, CDR2 FYNNEI. The CDR3 nucleotides are TGTGCCAGCAGTACCCGGGACTCCCCGTACTTC. Protein sequence: CASSTRDSPYF.

The rearrangement uses TRBV10-3 and TRBJ1-6; perhaps TRBD1 as D (6 bases). The CDR3 covers 14 residues. V gave up 4 bases and J gave up 8 bases, with 12 bases separating them. From germline, CDR1 is ENHRY and CDR2 SYGVKD. CDR3 residues: CAISGGGNHSPLHF. DNA of the CDR3: TGTGCCATCAGTGGGGGGGGCAATCATTCACCCCTCCACTTT.

The rearrangement joins TRBV10-3 to TRBJ1-1; D unresolved. Germline V lookup: CDR1 ENHRY, CDR2 SYGVKD. The CDR3 runs 14 residues. The V and J ends lost 4 bases and 1 base respectively, with 10 bases between them. The CDR3 sequence: CAISALTGNTEAFF. Written as DNA, the CDR3 is TGTGCCATCAGTGCCCTTACTGGGAACACTGAAGCTTTCTTT.

This clone was seen a handful of times. The chain employs TRBV5-1 and TRBJ1-2, with a possible D match to TRBD1 (5 bases). CDR1 is SGHRS, CDR2 YFSETQ, per germline. The CDR3 is made up of 14 amino acids. Trimming removed 1 base from V and 1 base from J, with 8 bases in between. The CDR3 bases are TGCGCCAGCAGCTTGAGGACAAATAACTATGGCTACACCTTC. Translated, it gives CASSLRTNNYGYTF.

V usage is TRBV19 and J usage is TRBJ1-4; D is perhaps TRBD1 (6 bases). Deletions cut 4 bases from V and 6 bases from J, with 15 bases between. Germline V CDR1 and CDR2: LNHDA, SQIVND (reference sequence). This CDR3 has 15 residues. CDR3 loop: CASSTPRDIYEKLFF. The CDR3 DNA reads TGTGCCAGTAGTACGCCCCGGGACATCTATGAAAAACTGTTTTTT.

The J gene is TRBJ1-2, the V gene TRBV3-1 (or the pseudogene TRBV3-2), with D possibly TRBD1 on 6 matching bases. V gave up 0 bases and J gave up 3 bases, with 8 bases separating them. Germline CDR1 is LGHDT and CDR2 is YNNKEL (reference sequence). This CDR3 is built from 14 residues. CDR3 coding DNA: TGTGCCAGCAGCCAAGAGTGGACAGACTATGGCTACACCTTC. It translates to CASSQEWTDYGYTF.

This chain joins TRBV6-1 and TRBJ1-2; D is ambiguous. The CDR3 is 13 residues long. Germline V gene data show CDR1 as MNHNS and CDR2 as SASEGT. V gave up 2 bases and J gave up 5 bases, with 9 bases separating them. Written as DNA, the CDR3 is TGTGCCAGCAGTGAATGGGCAGTGTATGGCTACACCTTC. It codes for CASSEWAVYGYTF.

Only one count was recorded for this clone. In DNA form, the CDR3 reads TGCAGCACATGGACAGCCATGAACACTGAAGCTTTCTTT. Encoded protein: CSTWTAMNTEAFF. This chain connects TRBV29-1 to TRBJ1-1, with D perhaps TRBD1 (6 bases). Germline V gene sequence: CDR1 SQVTM, CDR2 ANQGSEA. The germline V and J ends were trimmed by 8 bases and 0 bases, with 13 bases remaining between them. The CDR3 consists of 13 residues.

The genes are TRBV2 and TRBJ1-5, with D unclear. The germline gives CDR1 SNHLY, CDR2 FYNNEI. This CDR3 has 15 residues. Trimming pared 5 bases from V and 2 bases from J, leaving 13 bases between. In DNA, the CDR3 is TGTGCCAGCAGTTTTATGATGAGTGGCAATCAGCCCCAGCATTTT. As protein: CASSFMMSGNQPQHF.

This clone showed up just a few times. This rearrangement joins TRBV19 to TRBJ1-6, with TRBD1 identical over 7 bases. The CDR3 is 19 residues long. V trimming: 3 bases; J trimming: 0 bases; junction bases outside the gene matches: 11. Germline V lookup: CDR1 LNHDA, CDR2 SQIVND (reference sequence). CDR3 in DNA: TGTGCCAGTAGTATCGACAGGGTAGGAGGAGGCTCCTATAATTCACCCCTCCACTTT. This gives the protein CASSIDRVGGGSYNSPLHF.

The chain couples TRBV28 to TRBJ1-5, with a weak D call TRBD1 (6 bases). The CDR3 spans 16 residues. V shed 6 bases and J shed 5 bases, with 20 bases lying between them. CDR1 MDHEN and CDR2 SYDVKM come from the germline V gene. CDR3 protein: CASRRYPGHMYQPQHF. DNA of the CDR3: TGTGCCAGCAGACGCTACCCGGGACATATGTATCAGCCCCAGCATTTT.

This chain joins TRBV7-6 and TRBJ2-1, with 13 nucleotides matching TRBD2. Trimming removed 1 base from V and 4 bases from J; junction bases left unmatched: 7. The CDR3 extends over 18 amino acids. Germline assignment: CDR1 SGHVS and CDR2 FNYEAQ. Here the CDR3 DNA reads TGTGCCAGCAGCTTAGTTTCCAAACTAGCGGGAGGGTACAATGAGCAGTTCTTC. This translates into CASSLVSKLAGGYNEQFF.

The chain couples TRBV5-6 to TRBJ2-5; D not certain. Germline lookup yields CDR1 SGHDT and CDR2 YYEEEE. The CDR3 runs 13 residues. Trimming took 0 bases from V and 3 from J, leaving 6 bases between them. CDR3 sequence (DNA): TGTGCCAGCAGCTTGGTACATGAAGAGACCCAGTACTTC. Encoded protein: CASSLVHEETQYF.

The chain links TRBV29-1 to TRBJ2-7; 9 nucleotides agree with TRBD1. V was clipped by 4 bases and J by 3 bases; unmatched bases: 1. Germline lookup yields CDR1 SQVTM and CDR2 ANQGSEA. The CDR3 length is 12 residues. CDR3 in DNA: TGCAGCGTTGGACAGGGGGGCTACGAGCAGTACTTC. It translates to CSVGQGGYEQYF.

The rearrangement joins TRBV4-3 to TRBJ1-5; D is undetermined. Trimming pared 0 bases from V and 6 bases from J, leaving 6 bases between. CDR3 length: 13 amino acids. Germline CDR1 reads LGHNA; CDR2 reads YSLEER. As DNA, the CDR3 is TGCGCCAGCAGCCAAGAATATTTTCAGCCCCAGCATTTT. Translating gives CASSQEYFQPQHF.

V and J are TRBV29-1 and TRBJ1-1; the match to TRBD1 covers 8 bases. There are 12 residues in the CDR3. Germline V gene lookup returns CDR1 SQVTM and CDR2 ANQGSEA. Trimming removed 7 bases from V and 5 bases from J; junction bases left unmatched: 6. In DNA form, the CDR3 reads TGCAGCGCCAGGGGGCGCGTTACTGAAGCTTTCTTT. Its translation: CSARGRVTEAFF.

The chain employs TRBV18 and TRBJ2-7; a weak D match, TRBD1 (5 bases). CDR3 size: 15 residues. Per the germline V gene, CDR1 is KGHSH and CDR2 is LQKENI. V lost 5 bases and J lost 3, with 17 bases in between. In DNA, the CDR3 is TGTGCCAGCTCAGTGGGGCCATTTAGATTCTACGAGCAGTACTTC. Translation: CASSVGPFRFYEQYF.

The CDR3 loop is CSVVRREGFDEQFF. As DNA, the CDR3 is TGCAGCGTTGTTAGGCGGGAGGGCTTCGATGAGCAGTTCTTC. J is TRBJ2-1 and V is TRBV29-1, with 9 bases aligning to TRBD2. The CDR3 sequence is 14 residues long. The V and J ends lost 4 bases and 8 bases, in that order; junction bases with no gene match: 9. Germline V CDR1 and CDR2: SQVTM, ANQGSEA.